This T cell receptor beta chain stems from a study of blood T cell repertoires in COVID-19. Study details: Material from acute and convalescent COVID-19 was sourced from the United States, Italy and Spain. In each case, the material was cDNA or gDNA derived from T cells, B-cell-depleted T cells, or PBMCs.

In the original processing: Estimation of nucleated cell counts was performed using reference gene primer amplification. The repertoire was sequenced with immunoSEQ multiplex PCR; TCRdb's copy has only in-frame clones and lacks some. V, J and clone size are those of that table, while D and trimming were read from the DNA. The sample shows fewer than 350,000 clones, 85% to 90% of them seen only once. CDR1 and CDR2 (germline): SQVTM, ANQGSEA. The CDR3 totals 13 residues. V gave up 4 bases and J gave up 7 bases; unmatched junction bases: 8. Seattle patients were enrolled during active infection and followed longitudinally.

The sample comprised peripheral blood. The rearrangement uses TRBV29-1 and TRBJ1-2; 8 positions agree with TRBD1. The sequence derives from a woman aged 25 to 39 with COVID-19, enrolled during active disease. CDR3 in DNA: TGCAGCGTTGTCTCCCTGACAGGGGCTGGCTACACCTTC. Translating gives CSVVSLTGAGYTF.